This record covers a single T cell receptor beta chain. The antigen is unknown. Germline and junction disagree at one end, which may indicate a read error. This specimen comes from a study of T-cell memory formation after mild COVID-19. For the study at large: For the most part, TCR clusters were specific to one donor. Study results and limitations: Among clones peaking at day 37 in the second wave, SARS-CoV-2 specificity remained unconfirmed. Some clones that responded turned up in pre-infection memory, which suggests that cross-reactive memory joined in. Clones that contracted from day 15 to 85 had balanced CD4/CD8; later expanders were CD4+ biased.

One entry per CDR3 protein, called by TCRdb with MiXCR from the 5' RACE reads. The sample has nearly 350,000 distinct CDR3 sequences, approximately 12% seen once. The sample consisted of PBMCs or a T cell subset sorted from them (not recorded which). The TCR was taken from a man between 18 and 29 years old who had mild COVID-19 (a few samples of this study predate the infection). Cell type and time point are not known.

The CDR3 region has the DNA TGTGACAGCAGCTCAATGAAGGAGACCCAGTACTTC. It translates to CDSSSMKETQYF. This chain connects TRBV7-9 to TRBJ2-5; D is undetermined. There are 12 residues in the CDR3. Germline CDR1 reads SEHNR; CDR2 reads FQNEAQ (reference sequence). Together with reference TRBV7-9 and TRBJ2-5, the CDR3 gives the full variable domain: DTGVSQNPRHKITKRGQNVTFRCDPISEHNRLYWYRQTLGQGPEFLTYFQNEAQLEKSRLLSDRFSAERPKGSFSTLEIQRTEQGDSAMYLCDSSSMKETQYFGPGTRLLVL.